The text below deals with one TCR beta chain. No antigen is known for it. No much larger clone exists at a distance of one base, and base qualities are not known. The data were taken from a study of T cell repertoires in ileal Crohn's disease (dated by TCRdb to between 2019 and 2020). Background on the whole study: Median disease duration was roughly 8.2 years, and about 40% of patients were identified as active smokers at the time of surgery. The study sequenced roughly 170 mucosal samples from a few dozen patients, taken at several locations on the surgical specimen and at postoperative endoscopy. A prospective multicentre cohort supplied the roughly 57 Crohn's disease patients whose TCR repertoires were analysed. The study was conducted in parallel with a multicentre cohort that was designed to identify predictors of early endoscopic recurrence following ileocolonic resection. Postoperative therapy was given to about half of the patients, with thiopurines administered to roughly twelve patients and anti-TNF agents administered to 18 patients. The M6 samples were biopsies of the neoterminal ileum collected during postoperative colonoscopy. Every patient underwent surgery because of a complication, which was stricturing disease in approximately 61% and penetrating disease in 39%. Endoscopic postoperative recurrence was defined as a Rutgeerts score above i0.

Study-wide findings and limitations: Patients who were active smokers at surgery had a significantly higher proportion of clonal expansions than non-smokers (around 24% vs 18%, p=0.02). Only a subgroup of patients, of unstated size, had their mucosal CD4 and CD8 T cells sorted and sequenced. Compared with CD4 T cells, sorted CD8 T cells held more high-frequency clones, which suggests that the mucosal expansions were mostly CD8. Higher high-frequency clone percentages at surgery were associated with endoscopic recurrence; all patients with clonality above 26.8% (18/57) had recurrence. The timing of postoperative endoscopy varied within the first year after surgery, and the median delay was 6.9 months.

From the cysteine through the phenylalanine, the CDR3 covers 16 amino acids. Only the CDR3 portion is preserved as DNA: 48 bases, with reading frame beginning at the first base. V is cut by 0 bases and J by 0 bases, and the space between the germline ends is 10 bases. Reading the germline V gene gives CDR1 SGHVS and CDR2 FNYEAQ. The time point tag for this specimen amounts to: neoterminal ileum biopsy at postoperative endoscopy, about 6 months after surgery. Adults with ileal or ileocolonic Crohn's disease for whom ileocolonic resection was indicated were considered eligible. Whole ileal mucosal biopsies were stored frozen at -80°C before DNA extraction. Genomic DNA was isolated from frozen whole biopsies using a TRizol-based method, and the DNA was quantified with a NanoDrop 2000 spectrophotometer. Around 500 nanograms of biopsy DNA per sample were submitted for commercial TCRB immunosequencing. CDR3 regions were amplified from genomic DNA by Adaptive Biotechnology using a two-step, amplification bias-controlled multiplex PCR. In the first PCR, primers covered every V and J gene segment, and in the second PCR, barcodes and Illumina adapters were added. CDR3 libraries were sequenced using an Illumina instrument. As for the authors' bioinformatics: The analysis used both the pipelines supplied by the vendor and custom analysis of the raw data in R/Bioconductor with R version 3.3.0. Clonality, which ranges from 0 to 1, was calculated as the inverse of the normalised Shannon entropy across all productive clones. High-frequency clones were defined as the share of the repertoire occupied by the top 100 clones, with only clones passing a 95% confidence test being retained. Repertoire diversity was measured with the Simpson index, and overlap between samples was measured with the Morisita-Horn index. The clones in this table, taken by TCRdb from immuneACCESS, are in-frame only. Not every clone is retained; where verified, under half of the shortfall comes from an unresolved V gene, and the cause of the rest is unknown. V and J calls and clone size are given by that table; D and trimming were obtained from the DNA. This sample is represented by some 13,000 clones; roughly 80% of them were singletons. The ten largest account for 17% of the sample.

The TCR sequence derives from an adult with Crohn's disease. The chain is made from TRBV7-6 and TRBJ2-3; TRBD2 is perhaps the D gene, given 6 matching bases. Sequencing input: ileal tissue. The sequence in DNA is TGTGCCAGCAGCTTAGCGGGCGGGACTAGCACAGATACGCAGTATTTT. Its protein product is CASSLAGGTSTDTQYF. Outside the CDR3, residues come from the reference TRBV7-6 and TRBJ2-3 proteins, so the full variable domain is: GAGVSQSPRYKVTKRGQDVALRCDPISGHVSLYWYRQALGQGPEFLTYFNYEAQQDKSGLPNDRFSAERPEGSISTLTIQRTEQRDSAMYRCASSLAGGTSTDTQYFGPGTRLTVL.